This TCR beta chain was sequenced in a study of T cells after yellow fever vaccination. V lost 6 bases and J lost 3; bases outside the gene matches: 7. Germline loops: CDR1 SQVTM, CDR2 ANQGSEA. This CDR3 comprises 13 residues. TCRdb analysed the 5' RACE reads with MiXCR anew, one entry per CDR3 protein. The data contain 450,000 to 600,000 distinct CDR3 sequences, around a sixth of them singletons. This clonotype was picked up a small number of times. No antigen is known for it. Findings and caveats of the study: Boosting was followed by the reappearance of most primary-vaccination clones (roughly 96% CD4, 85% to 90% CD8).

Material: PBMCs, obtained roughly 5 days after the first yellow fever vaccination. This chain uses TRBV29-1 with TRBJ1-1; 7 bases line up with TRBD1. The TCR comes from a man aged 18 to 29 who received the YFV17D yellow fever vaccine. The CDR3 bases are TGCAGCGTGTCACAGGGGTGGGACACTGAAGCTTTCTTT. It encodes CSVSQGWDTEAFF.